This TCR beta chain was observed in a study of T cells in Graves' hyperthyroidism and ophthalmopathy. RNA transcripts gave rise to amplified TCR beta CDR3 regions. The TCR CDR3 was amplified in a first-round RT-PCR using the HTBI primer set. Each CDR3 protein is one row after TCRdb ran MiXCR on the multiplex PCR reads. This sample has around 600,000 distinct CDR3 sequences, with about 14% found just once. Looked up from germline, CDR1 is MDHEN and CDR2 is SYDVKM. The CDR3 has 14 residues. Trimming removed 6 bases from V and 7 bases from J; junction bases left unmatched: 7. Each ophthalmopathy patient scored at least 3 on the Clinical Activity Score and at least 4 on NOSPECS grade, with duration under 3 months.

Sample: blood. This clonotype was sampled from a young woman with Graves' ophthalmopathy. This chain links TRBV28 with TRBJ2-2, with 8 positions matching TRBD1. This CDR3 reads CASRPQQGGGELFF. The DNA for the CDR3 is TGTGCCAGCAGACCCCAACAGGGGGGCGGGGAGCTGTTTTTT.